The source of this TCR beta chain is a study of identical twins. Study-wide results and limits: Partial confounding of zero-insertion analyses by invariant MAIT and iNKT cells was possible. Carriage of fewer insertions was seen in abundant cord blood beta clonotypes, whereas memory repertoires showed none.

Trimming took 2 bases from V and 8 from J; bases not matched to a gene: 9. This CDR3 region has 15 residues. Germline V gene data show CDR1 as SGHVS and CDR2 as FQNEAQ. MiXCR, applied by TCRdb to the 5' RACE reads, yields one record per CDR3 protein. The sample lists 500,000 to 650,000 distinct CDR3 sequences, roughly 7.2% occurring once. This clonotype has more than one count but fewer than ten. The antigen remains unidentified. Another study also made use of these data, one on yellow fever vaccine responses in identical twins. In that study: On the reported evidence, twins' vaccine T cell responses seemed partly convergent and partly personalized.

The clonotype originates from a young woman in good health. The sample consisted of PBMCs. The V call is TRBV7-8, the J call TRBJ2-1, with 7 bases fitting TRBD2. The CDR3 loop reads CASSLTGGKAYEQFF. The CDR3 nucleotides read TGTGCCAGCAGCTTAACGGGGGGAAAGGCATATGAGCAGTTCTTC.